This T cell receptor (beta chain) came from a study of vaccination effects on CD4 cells after COVID-19. On the study more broadly: Two doses of BNT162b2 or mRNA-1273 vaccine were administered to participants. Two recovered convalescent patients were sampled 16 days and one week pre-vaccination. Overall study results and limits: Late after vaccination, infection- and vaccine-induced clones showed marked clonal contraction.

The V end lost 0 bases, the J end lost 0 bases, and 9 bases lay between the germline ends. The CDR3 runs 16 residues. The germline gives CDR1 LGHNA, CDR2 YNFKEQ. Assay used: immunoSEQ multiplex PCR; TCRdb lists only in-frame clones, some missing. The table includes some 30,000 clones, under 80% detected once. As to this clone: The antigen is undetermined.

Before sequencing, viral peptide pools were used by the ViraFEST assay to expand antigen-specific CD4+ T cells. After less than 11 days in culture, the CD4+ T cells were isolated. The individual was infected with SARS-CoV-2 between March and December 2020, as confirmed by PCR. Each culture well received a few million PBMC. These cells were then cultured in IMDM with approximately 9.8 IU/ml IL-2 and roughly 10 ug/ml peptides. The rearrangement links TRBV4-2 to TRBJ1-3; possibly TRBD1 for D (5 bases). The material sequenced was CD4+ T cells from PBMCs cultured with a peptide pool, taken before COVID-19 vaccination. The origin of this receptor is a human donor who had a prior SARS-CoV-2 infection. The CDR3 loop reads CASSQETVPSGNTIYF. DNA of the CDR3: TGTGCCAGCAGCCAAGAGACAGTTCCCTCTGGAAACACCATATATTTT.